These 12 T cell receptor beta chains were all obtained from the same sample, sequenced in a study of T cell responses to AZD1222 COVID-19 vaccine. Some clones are missing from TCRdb's copy, which holds only in-frame ones; the method was immunoSEQ multiplex PCR. The sample records some 150,000 clones, approximately 91% being singletons. The sequencing here drew on peripheral blood, taken on day 0 of AZD1222 vaccination. The origin of the receptors is an adult in good health.

The chain combines TRBV2 with TRBJ1-3; no firm D call. Trimming removed 2 bases from V and 4 bases from J, with 9 bases in between. CDR1 is SNHLY and CDR2 is FYNNEI in the germline V gene. This CDR3 spans 14 amino acids. As DNA, the CDR3 is TGTGCCAGCAGTGAACAGAACTCGGGAAACACCATATATTTT. Encoded protein: CASSEQNSGNTIYF.

This rearrangement joins TRBV2 to TRBJ2-7; D uncertain. The V gene's germline CDR1 is SNHLY and CDR2 FYNNEI. The CDR3 runs 14 residues. Between the trimmed V and J ends, which lost 5 bases and 0 bases, there was a span of 11 bases. CDR3 in DNA: TGTGCCAGCAGTCGGAGCCTCAGCTCCTACGAGCAGTACTTC. Protein product: CASSRSLSSYEQYF.

This clone was detected only once. This chain uses TRBV7-2 with TRBJ1-1, with D uncertain. This CDR3 has 15 amino acids. V lost 5 bases and J 5 bases, leaving 18 bases between the germline ends. Germline V gene data show CDR1 as SGHTA and CDR2 as FQGNSA. The DNA for the CDR3 is TGTGCCAGCAGCATCAATCCCCTTGGTGCGACTGAAGCTTTCTTT. Protein sequence: CASSINPLGATEAFF.

The chain is built from TRBV5-5 and TRBJ2-7; 9 bases are shared with TRBD1. This CDR3 comprises 13 residues. V was clipped by 7 bases and J by 3 bases; unmatched bases: 5. CDR1 is SGHKS and CDR2 is YYEKEE in the germline V gene (reference sequence). As DNA, the CDR3 is TGTGCCAGCGGCCGGGACAGGGTCTACGAGCAGTACTTC. Amino acid sequence: CASGRDRVYEQYF. Full variable domain (outside the CDR3, taken from reference TRBV5-5 and TRBJ2-7): DAGVTQSPTHLIKTRGQQVTLRCSPISGHKSVSWYQQVLGQGPQFIFQYYEKEERGRGNFPDRFSARQFPNYSSELNVNALLLGDSALYLCASGRDRVYEQYFGPGTRLTVT.

The chain employs TRBV11-1 and TRBJ2-7; no clear D. V was shortened by 1 base and J by 3 bases, with 13 bases between the two germline ends. This CDR3 contains 15 residues. CDR1 is SGHAT and CDR2 is FQDESV in the germline V gene (reference sequence). CDR3 DNA sequence: TGTGCCAGCAGCTTAGAGGCAGGAAGCCTCTACGAGCAGTACTTC. This encodes CASSLEAGSLYEQYF.

The chain uses TRBV5-1 and TRBJ1-3; D call uncertain. From germline, CDR1 is SGHRS and CDR2 YFSETQ. V gave up 0 bases and J gave up 3 bases, with 1 base separating them. CDR3 length: 12 residues. CDR3: CASSLGGNTIYF. In DNA form, the CDR3 reads TGCGCCAGCAGCTTGGGTGGAAACACCATATATTTT.

The chain is built from TRBV27 and TRBJ1-5; D remains unclear. The germline V and J ends were trimmed by 1 base and 5 bases, with 9 bases remaining between them. The germline CDR1 and CDR2 sequences are MNHEY and SMNVEV (reference sequence). This CDR3 comprises 14 residues. The CDR3 nucleotides read TGTGCCAGCAGTTTATACGGTCGCGATCAGCCCCAGCATTTT. It translates to CASSLYGRDQPQHF.

The chain is built from TRBV7-8 and TRBJ1-1, with D tentatively TRBD1 (5 bases). The CDR3 spans 14 residues. Per the germline V gene, CDR1 is SGHVS and CDR2 is FQNEAQ. Trimming took off 1 base at V and 1 base at J, with 7 bases between the two ends. This CDR3 reads CASSLGRENTEAFF. The CDR3 DNA reads TGTGCCAGCAGCTTAGGCAGGGAGAACACTGAAGCTTTCTTT.

The V call is TRBV6-1, the J call TRBJ2-1; the match to TRBD2 covers 15 bases. This CDR3 spans 15 amino acids. After removal of 3 bases from V and 7 bases from J, the junction contained 1 base not matched to a gene. The germline CDR1 and CDR2 sequences are MNHNS and SASEGT. CDR3: CASSDGLAGGNEQFF. For the CDR3, the DNA is TGTGCCAGCAGTGACGGACTAGCGGGGGGGAATGAGCAGTTCTTC.

The genes are TRBV7-3 and TRBJ1-1; TRBD1 aligns across 9 bases. CDR3 length equals 15 residues. V lost 5 bases, J lost 4 bases, and 8 bases stayed unmatched. Per the germline V gene, CDR1 is SGHTA and CDR2 is FQGTGA. The CDR3, as DNA: TGTGCCAGCAGCACGTCCCCGGGACAGGGCACTGAAGCTTTCTTT. This gives the protein CASSTSPGQGTEAFF.

This rearrangement joins TRBV11-3 to TRBJ2-6, with 8 bases aligning to TRBD1. V lost 5 bases, J lost 4 bases, and 10 bases stayed unmatched. This CDR3 is 17 amino acids long. Germline V CDR1 and CDR2: SGHNT, YENEEA. The DNA for the CDR3 is TGTGCCAGCAGCCAAAACGGACAGGGTGCGGGGGCCAACGTCCTGACTTTC. Amino acids: CASSQNGQGAGANVLTF.

The chain joins TRBV19 to TRBJ2-3; D is unclear. CDR3 length: 13 amino acids. Germline CDR1 is LNHDA and CDR2 is SQIVND (reference sequence). Trimming took 2 bases from V and 4 from J, leaving 7 bases between them. In nucleotides, the CDR3 is TGTGCCAGTAGTATACCCGGTCCAGATACGCAGTATTTT. Its protein is CASSIPGPDTQYF. The whole variable domain, remainder taken from reference TRBV19 and TRBJ2-3, is DGGITQSPKYLFRKEGQNVTLSCEQNLNHDAMYWYRQDPGQGLRLIYYSQIVNDFQKGDIAEGYSVSREKKESFPLTVTSAQKNPTAFYLCASSIPGPDTQYFGPGTRLTVL.